What follows describes a single T cell receptor beta chain. This table comes from immunoSEQ multiplex PCR, and its TCRdb copy is limited to in-frame clones, with some not included. The sample has around 230,000 clones; almost 85% are singletons. The data originate from a study of blood T cell repertoires in COVID-19. Trimming took 4 bases from V and 0 from J; bases not matched to a gene: 5. CDR1 and CDR2 from the germline V gene are LGHNA and YNFKEQ. The CDR3 totals 16 residues. This sequence joins TRBV4-2 and TRBJ1-3, with TRBD1 identical over 8 bases. The material sequenced was peripheral blood. The TCR sequence derives from a man over 45 with COVID-19, enrolled during active disease. CDR3 protein: CASSPDRGRSGNTIYF. The CDR3 DNA reads as TGTGCCAGCAGCCCCGACAGGGGTCGCTCTGGAAACACCATATATTTT.